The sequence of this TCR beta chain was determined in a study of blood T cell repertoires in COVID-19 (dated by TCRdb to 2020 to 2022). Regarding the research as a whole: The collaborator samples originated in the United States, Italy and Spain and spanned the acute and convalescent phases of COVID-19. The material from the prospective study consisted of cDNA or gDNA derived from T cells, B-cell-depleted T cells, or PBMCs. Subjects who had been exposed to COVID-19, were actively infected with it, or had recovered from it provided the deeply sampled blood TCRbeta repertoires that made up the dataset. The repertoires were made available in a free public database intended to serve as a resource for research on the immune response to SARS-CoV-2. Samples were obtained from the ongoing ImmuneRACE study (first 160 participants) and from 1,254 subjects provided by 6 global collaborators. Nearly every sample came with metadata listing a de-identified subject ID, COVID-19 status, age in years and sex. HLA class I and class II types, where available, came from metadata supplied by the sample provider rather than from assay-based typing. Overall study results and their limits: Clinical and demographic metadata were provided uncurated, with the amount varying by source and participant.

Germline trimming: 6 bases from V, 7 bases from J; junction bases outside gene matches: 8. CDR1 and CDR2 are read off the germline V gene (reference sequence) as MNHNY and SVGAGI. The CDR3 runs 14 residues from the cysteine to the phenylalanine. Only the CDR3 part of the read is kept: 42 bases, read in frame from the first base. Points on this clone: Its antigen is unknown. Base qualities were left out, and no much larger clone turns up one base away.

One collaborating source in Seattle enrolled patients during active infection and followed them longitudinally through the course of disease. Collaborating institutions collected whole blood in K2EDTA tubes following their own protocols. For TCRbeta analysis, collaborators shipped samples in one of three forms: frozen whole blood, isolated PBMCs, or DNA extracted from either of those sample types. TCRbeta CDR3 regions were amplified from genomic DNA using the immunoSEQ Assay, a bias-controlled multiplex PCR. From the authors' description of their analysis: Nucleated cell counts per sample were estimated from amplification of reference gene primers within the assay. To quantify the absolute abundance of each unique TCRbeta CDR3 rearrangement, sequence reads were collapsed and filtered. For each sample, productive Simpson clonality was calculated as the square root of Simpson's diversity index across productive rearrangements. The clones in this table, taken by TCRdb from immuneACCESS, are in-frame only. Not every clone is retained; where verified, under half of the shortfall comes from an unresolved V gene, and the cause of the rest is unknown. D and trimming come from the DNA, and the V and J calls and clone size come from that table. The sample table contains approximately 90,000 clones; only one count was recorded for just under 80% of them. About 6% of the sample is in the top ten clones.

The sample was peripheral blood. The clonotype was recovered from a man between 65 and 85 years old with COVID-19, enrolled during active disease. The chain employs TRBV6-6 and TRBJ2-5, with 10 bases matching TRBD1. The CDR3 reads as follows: CASRPGQGLGTQYF. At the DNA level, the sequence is TGTGCCAGCAGGCCGGGACAGGGGCTGGGGACCCAGTACTTC.